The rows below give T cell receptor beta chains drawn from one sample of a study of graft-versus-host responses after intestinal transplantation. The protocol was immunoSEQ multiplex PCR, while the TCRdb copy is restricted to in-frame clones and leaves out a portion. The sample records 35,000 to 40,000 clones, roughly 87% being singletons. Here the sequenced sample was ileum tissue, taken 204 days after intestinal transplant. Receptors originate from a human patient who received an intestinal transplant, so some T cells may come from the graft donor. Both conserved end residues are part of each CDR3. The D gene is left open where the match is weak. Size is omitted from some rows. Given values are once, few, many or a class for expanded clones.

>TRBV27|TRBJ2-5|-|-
CASSLSWQGETQYF
TGTGCCAGCAGTTTATCATGGCAGGGGGAGACCCAGTACTTC
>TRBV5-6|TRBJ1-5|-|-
CASSLSPIYSNQPQHF
TGTGCCAGCAGCTTGTCACCAATATATAGCAATCAGCCCCAGCATTTT
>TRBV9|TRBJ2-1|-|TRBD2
CASSQSPGLAGEQFF
TGTGCCAGCAGCCAAAGTCCGGGACTAGCGGGAGAGCAGTTCTTC
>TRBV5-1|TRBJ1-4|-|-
CASSLDITNEKLFF
TGCGCCAGCAGCTTGGACATTACAAATGAAAAACTGTTTTTT
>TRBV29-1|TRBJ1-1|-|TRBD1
CSVGLPNRGPEAFF
TGCAGCGTTGGGCTTCCCAACAGGGGACCTGAAGCTTTCTTT
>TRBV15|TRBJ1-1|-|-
CATSRGQEVAFF
TGTGCCACCAGCAGAGGTCAGGAAGTAGCTTTCTTT
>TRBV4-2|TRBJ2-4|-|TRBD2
CASSQDNASGGNIQYF
TGTGCCAGCAGCCAAGATAACGCTAGCGGGGGAAACATTCAGTACTTC
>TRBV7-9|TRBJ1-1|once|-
CASSADSGDRTEAFF
TGTGCCAGCAGCGCGGACAGTGGGGACCGCACTGAAGCTTTCTTT
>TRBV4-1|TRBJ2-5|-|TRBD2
CASALAPGGSQETQYF
TGCGCCAGCGCCCTTGCCCCGGGGGGATCCCAAGAGACCCAGTACTTC
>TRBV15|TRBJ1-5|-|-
CATSLQGGNQPQHF
TGTGCCACCAGCCTGCAGGGCGGCAATCAGCCCCAGCATTTT
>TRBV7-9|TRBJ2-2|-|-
CASSFLHLKPGELFF
TGTGCCAGCAGCTTTTTACACCTTAAGCCCGGGGAGCTGTTTTTT
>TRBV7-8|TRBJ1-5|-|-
CASSPGQFGSNQPQHF
TGTGCCAGCAGCCCTGGACAATTTGGTAGCAATCAGCCCCAGCATTTT
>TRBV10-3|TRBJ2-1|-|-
CATLESPRTYNEQFF
TGTGCCACCCTTGAGAGCCCGCGCACCTACAATGAGCAGTTCTTC
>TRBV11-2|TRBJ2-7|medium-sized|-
CASSLTHTYEQYF
TGTGCCAGCAGCTTAACCCATACCTACGAGCAGTACTTC
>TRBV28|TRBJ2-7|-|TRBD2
CASSSLAGVSYEQYF
TGTGCCAGCAGTTCCCTAGCGGGAGTTAGCTACGAGCAGTACTTC
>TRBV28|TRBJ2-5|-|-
CASRTRGTQETQYF
TGTGCCAGCAGAACCCGAGGCACCCAAGAGACCCAGTACTTC
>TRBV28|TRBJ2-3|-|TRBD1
CASSFAGTAYTDTQYF
TGTGCCAGCAGTTTCGCCGGGACAGCATACACAGATACGCAGTATTTT
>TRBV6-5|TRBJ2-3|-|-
CASSGDSTDTQYF
TGTGCCAGCAGTGGGGACAGCACAGATACGCAGTATTTT
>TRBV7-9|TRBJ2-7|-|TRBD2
CASSRGLASSYEQYF
TGTGCCAGCAGCCGAGGACTAGCGAGCTCCTACGAGCAGTACTTC
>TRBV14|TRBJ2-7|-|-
CASSRPDPPSYEQYF
TGTGCCAGCAGCCGCCCAGATCCACCCTCCTACGAGCAGTACTTC
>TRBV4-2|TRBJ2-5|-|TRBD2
CASSQATSGASGRRAETQYF
TGTGCCAGCAGCCAAGCAACCTCTGGGGCTAGCGGGAGGAGAGCCGAGACCCAGTACTTC
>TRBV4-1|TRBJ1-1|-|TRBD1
CASSQDMTGRETEAFF
TGCGCCAGCAGCCAGGATATGACAGGGAGGGAGACTGAAGCTTTCTTT
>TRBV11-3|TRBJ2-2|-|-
CASSLGEVTGELFF
TGTGCCAGCAGCTTAGGGGAGGTCACCGGGGAGCTGTTTTTT
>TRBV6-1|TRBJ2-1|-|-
CASNRPRLSLDEQFF
TGTGCCAGCAACCGACCCCGCTTGTCCTTGGATGAGCAGTTCTTC
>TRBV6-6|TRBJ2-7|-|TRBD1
CASRLDRSSYEQYF
TGTGCCAGCAGATTGGACAGGAGCTCCTACGAGCAGTACTTC
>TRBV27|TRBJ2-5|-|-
CASSLFPGGGIRETQYF
TGTGCCAGCAGTTTGTTCCCAGGAGGGGGAATAAGAGAGACCCAGTACTTC
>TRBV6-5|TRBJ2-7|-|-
CASRGGTYEQYF
TGTGCCAGCAGAGGGGGGACCTACGAGCAGTACTTC
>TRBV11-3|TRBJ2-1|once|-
CASSFSYNEQFF
TGTGCCAGCAGCTTTTCCTACAATGAGCAGTTCTTC
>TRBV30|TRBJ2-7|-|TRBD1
CAWDASTGGGEQYF
TGTGCCTGGGATGCCTCGACAGGGGGGGGCGAGCAGTACTTC
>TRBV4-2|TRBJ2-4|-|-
CASSEGGSGGIQYF
TGTGCCAGCAGCGAGGGGGGGAGTGGGGGTATTCAGTACTTC
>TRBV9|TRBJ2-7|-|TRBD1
CASSEGDRNYEQYF
TGTGCCAGCAGCGAGGGGGACAGGAACTACGAGCAGTACTTC
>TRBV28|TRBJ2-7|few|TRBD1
CASSRTGTYEQYF
TGTGCCAGCAGTCGGACAGGGACCTACGAGCAGTACTTC
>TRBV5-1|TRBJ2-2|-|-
CASSRDYSTGELFF
TGCGCCAGCAGCCGTGACTACAGCACCGGGGAGCTGTTTTTT
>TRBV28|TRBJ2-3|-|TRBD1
CASSFRQGLATQYF
TGTGCCAGCAGTTTTCGACAGGGTTTGGCTACGCAGTATTTT
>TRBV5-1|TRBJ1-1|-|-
CASSSAPNTEAFF
TGCGCCAGCAGCTCCGCCCCGAACACTGAAGCTTTCTTT
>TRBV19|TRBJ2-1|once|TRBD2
CASSPTSGGLNEQFF
TGTGCCAGTAGTCCCACGAGCGGGGGGTTAAATGAGCAGTTCTTC
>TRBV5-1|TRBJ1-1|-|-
CASSLESGQRKSTEAFF
TGCGCCAGCAGCTTGGAATCCGGACAGAGGAAGAGCACTGAAGCTTTCTTT
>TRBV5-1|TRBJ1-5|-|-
CASPGPAF
TGCGCCAGTCCCGGGCCGGCGTTT
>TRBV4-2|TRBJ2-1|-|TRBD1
CASSQTGTGGSHEQFF
TGTGCCAGCAGCCAGACCGGGACAGGGGGCTCCCATGAGCAGTTCTTC
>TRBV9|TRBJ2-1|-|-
CASSVDGGDSYNEQFF
TGTGCCAGCAGCGTAGACGGAGGGGACTCCTACAATGAGCAGTTCTTC
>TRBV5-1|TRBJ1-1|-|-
CASSPRGEAFF
TGCGCCAGCAGCCCCAGGGGTGAAGCTTTCTTT
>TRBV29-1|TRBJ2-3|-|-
CTALTKGRSTDTQYF
TGCACCGCTCTTACGAAGGGCCGATCCACAGATACGCAGTATTTT
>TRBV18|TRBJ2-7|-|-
CASSPDSYEQYF
TGTGCCAGCTCACCCGACTCCTACGAGCAGTACTTC